These 10 T cell receptor beta chains came from one sample sequenced in a study of metastatic and nonmetastatic thyroid tumors. Thyroid surgery was preceded by no treatment in any patient. With MiXCR, TCRdb reprocessed the PCR reads. Of approximately 25,000 clones listed, roughly 17% are singletons. The source material was blood. Receptors originate from a male donor with papillary thyroid cancer or a benign thyroid nodule (not recorded which). Some clones in this sample may be carry-over from other donors' samples.

This clone was picked up many times. The chain recombines TRBV19 with TRBJ1-1; 9 bases match TRBD1. Germline CDR1 is LNHDA and CDR2 is SQIVND (reference sequence). V was pared by 3 bases and J by 3 bases, with 5 bases of the junction left unmatched. The CDR3 covers 15 residues. The chain's CDR3 is CASSITGGAYTEAFF. The CDR3 DNA is TGTGCCAGTAGTATTACAGGGGGCGCGTACACTGAAGCTTTCTTT.

By share, this clone counts as medium-sized. The chain links TRBV6-1 to TRBJ1-2; possibly TRBD1 for D (5 bases). Germline-derived CDR1 and CDR2 are MNHNS and SASEGT. V gave up 8 bases and J gave up 8 bases, with 21 bases separating them. The CDR3 spans 14 residues. The CDR3 DNA sequence: TGTGCCAGCGGGCGGACGGGGGTTAACGGGGGCTACACCTTC. Encoded protein: CASGRTGVNGGYTF.

This clone has a count of ten or more. The rearrangement joins TRBV27 to TRBJ1-2; tentative D call: TRBD1 (5 bases). The CDR3 length is 13 residues. Trimming cost V 8 bases and J 5 bases, with 15 bases left between them. Per germline, CDR1 MNHEY and CDR2 SMNVEV (reference sequence). As DNA, the CDR3 is TGTGCCAGCGGCGACAGTCGGTTATATGGCTACACCTTC. Encoded protein: CASGDSRLYGYTF.

The table lists this clone with many counts. The chain joins TRBV12-5 to TRBJ2-4; a weak D match, TRBD2 (7 bases). Germline-derived CDR1 and CDR2 are LGHNT and FRNRAP. The V gene lost 0 bases and the J gene lost 1 base, with 16 bases spanning the gap. This CDR3 contains 18 residues. CDR3 sequence (DNA): TGTGCTAGTGGTTTGGTACGGGGGGCCGTGACGGCCAAAAACATTCAGTACTTC. It codes for CASGLVRGAVTAKNIQYF.

This clone showed up many times. The CDR3 here is CASSSRKDWGAKNIQYF. The CDR3, as DNA: TGTGCCAGCAGTTCTCGGAAGGACTGGGGCGCCAAAAACATTCAGTACTTC. The genes are TRBV28 and TRBJ2-4; D tentatively fits TRBD1 or TRBD2 (5 bases each). Germline CDR1 MDHEN, CDR2 SYDVKM. Trimming removed 4 bases at V and 1 base at J, with 17 bases between. The CDR3 has 17 residues. The whole variable domain, remainder taken from reference TRBV28 and TRBJ2-4, is DVKVTQSSRYLVKRTGEKVFLECVQDMDHENMFWYRQDPGLGLRLIYFSYDVKMKEKGDIPEGYSVSREKKERFSLILESASTNQTSMYLCASSSRKDWGAKNIQYFGAGTRLSVL.

This clone was observed many times. The chain is built from TRBV2 and TRBJ1-5; weak D call: TRBD1 (5 bases). The V end was cut by 6 bases, the J end by 6 bases, with 12 bases between. Germline lookup yields CDR1 SNHLY and CDR2 FYNNEI. This CDR3 is built from 13 residues. The chain's CDR3 is CASRGGGSQPQHF. The CDR3 DNA sequence: TGTGCCAGCAGGGGGGGGGGAAGTCAGCCCCAGCATTTT.

V is TRBV6-1 and J is TRBJ1-2, with D possibly being TRBD1 (6 bases). Germline CDR1 and CDR2: MNHNS and SASEGT. The CDR3 consists of 13 residues. V was clipped by 8 bases and J by 3 bases, with 13 bases between them. The CDR3 DNA follows: TGTGCCAGCCAAAAACAGGGTGACTATGGCTACACCTTC. It yields the protein CASQKQGDYGYTF.

This chain joins TRBV5-4 and TRBJ2-5; 16 nucleotides match TRBD2. The CDR3 has 16 residues. V dropped 4 bases and J dropped 3; count of bases not matched to a gene: 3. Germline V lookup: CDR1 SGHNT, CDR2 YYREEE (reference sequence). The DNA for the CDR3 is TGTGCCAGCAGCCCCGGGACTAGCGGGAGGGAAGAGACCCAGTACTTC. Translation gives CASSPGTSGREETQYF.

This clone has a count of ten or more. This rearrangement joins TRBV27 to TRBJ2-1; 8 nucleotides align to TRBD2. V trimming: 0 bases; J trimming: 7 bases; junction bases outside the gene matches: 14. The CDR3 spans 18 residues. Germline loops: CDR1 MNHEY, CDR2 SMNVEV (reference sequence). This CDR3 is CASSLSSWVGGRLNEQFF. As DNA, the CDR3 is TGTGCCAGCAGTTTATCCTCCTGGGTGGGCGGGAGGTTAAATGAGCAGTTCTTC.

This clone was found many times. The chain uses TRBV2 and TRBJ2-1, with 12 positions matching TRBD2. CDR3 length equals 15 residues. With V trimmed by 4 bases and J by 6 bases, 4 bases remained unmatched. Germline-derived CDR1 and CDR2 are SNHLY and FYNNEI. CDR3 sequence: CASSALAGGLNEQFF. CDR3 DNA: TGTGCCAGCAGTGCTCTAGCGGGAGGGCTCAATGAGCAGTTCTTC.